This TCR beta chain came from a study of molecular identifiers for immune sequencing clone quantification. This clonotype was found many times. TCRdb reprocessed the PCR reads via MiXCR and lists one record per CDR3 protein. The table records about half a million distinct CDR3 sequences, around 23% of them present only once. Germline V gene data show CDR1 as SEHNR and CDR2 as FQNEAQ (reference sequence). This CDR3 region has 14 residues. J lost 8 bases, V lost 5 bases, and 6 bases had no gene match. Sequences were obtained from naive CD8+ T cells from blood, with Jurkat cell RNA spiked in. The subset denotes: FACS-sorted CD8+CD4-CCR7+CD45RA+ naive T cells. This TCR was recovered from a human donor in good health. Some libraries in this study had Jurkat cell RNA spiked in. This chain joins TRBV7-9 and TRBJ1-4; TRBD1 matches 9 bases. DNA for the CDR3: TGTGCCAGCAGCCTGGGACAGGGCTACGAAAAACTGTTTTTT. Its translation is CASSLGQGYEKLFF. The variable domain in full, with the rest retrieved from reference TRBV7-9 and TRBJ1-4, is DTGVSQNPRHKITKRGQNVTFRCDPISEHNRLYWYRQTLGQGPEFLTYFQNEAQLEKSRLLSDRFSAERPKGSFSTLEIQRTEQGDSAMYLCASSLGQGYEKLFFGSGTQLSVL.